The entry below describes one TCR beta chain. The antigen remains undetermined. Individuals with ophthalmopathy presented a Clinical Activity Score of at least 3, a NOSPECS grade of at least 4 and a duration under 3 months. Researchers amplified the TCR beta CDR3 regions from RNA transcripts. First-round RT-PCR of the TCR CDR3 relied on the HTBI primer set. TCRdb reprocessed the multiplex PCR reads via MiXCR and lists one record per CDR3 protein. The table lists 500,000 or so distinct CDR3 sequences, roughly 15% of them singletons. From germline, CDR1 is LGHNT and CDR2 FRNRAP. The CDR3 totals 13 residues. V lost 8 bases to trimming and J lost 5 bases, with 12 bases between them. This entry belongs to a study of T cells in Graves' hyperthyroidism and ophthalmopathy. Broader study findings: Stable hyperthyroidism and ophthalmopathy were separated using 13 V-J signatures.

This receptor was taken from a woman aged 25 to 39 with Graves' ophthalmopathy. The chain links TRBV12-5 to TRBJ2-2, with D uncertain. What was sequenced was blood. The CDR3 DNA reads TGTGCTAGTAATCGAGAAGGGACCGGGGAGCTGTTTTTT. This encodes CASNREGTGELFF.